What follows are 8 T cell receptor beta chains derived from one specimen sequenced in a study of blood T cell repertoires in COVID-19. The repertoire was sequenced with immunoSEQ multiplex PCR; TCRdb's copy has only in-frame clones and lacks some. The table has 30,000 to 40,000 clones, approximately 78% seen once. Sequenced input: peripheral blood. The receptors derive from a woman aged 55-70 years with acute or convalescent COVID-19.

The V call is TRBV28, the J call TRBJ1-1; TRBD1 might be the D (6 bases). Trimming cost V 5 bases and J 7 bases, with 14 bases left between them. The germline V gene has CDR1 MDHEN and CDR2 SYDVKM. The CDR3 is made up of 13 amino acids. CDR3 sequence (DNA): TGTGCCAGCAGTGCTCCGGACAGTGATGAAGCTTTCTTT. This codes for CASSAPDSDEAFF.

The rearrangement uses TRBV19 and TRBJ2-6, with D hard to call. Germline CDR1 and CDR2: LNHDA and SQIVND (reference sequence). The CDR3 totals 15 residues. V shed 7 bases and J shed 0 bases, with 10 bases lying between them. DNA for the CDR3: TGTGCCAGTACTACTACTTACTCTGGGGCCAACGTCCTGACTTTC. Translation gives CASTTTYSGANVLTF.

The chain is built from TRBV10-3 and TRBJ1-1; perhaps TRBD1 as D (5 bases). The CDR3 extends over 15 amino acids. The germline V gene encodes CDR1 ENHRY and CDR2 SYGVKD. V was clipped by 2 bases and J by 5 bases, with 15 bases between them. CDR3 bases: TGTGCCATCAGTGAGGGCGCGACAGATGGGACTGAAGCTTTCTTT. Translating it yields CAISEGATDGTEAFF.

The chain has TRBV5-6 and TRBJ1-6; TRBD1 agrees at 8 bases. The CDR3 extends over 15 amino acids. Germline CDR1 is SGHDT and CDR2 is YYEEEE. Trimming removed 0 bases from V and 8 bases from J; junction bases left unmatched: 4. CDR3 nucleotide sequence: TGTGCCAGCAGCTTGGGGACAGGGTACGATTCACCCCTCCACTTT. It is translated as CASSLGTGYDSPLHF.

A word on this clone: Within the sample, other DNA sequences also encode this same CDR3. J is TRBJ2-7 and V is TRBV28, with a weak D call TRBD1 (5 bases). The V end was cut by 4 bases, the J end by 2 bases, with 15 bases between. Germline V gene data show CDR1 as MDHEN and CDR2 as SYDVKM. This CDR3 spans 15 amino acids. The CDR3 DNA reads TGTGCCAGCAGTTGGGCCAGGGATTCTCCCTACGAGCAGTACTTC. Amino acid sequence: CASSWARDSPYEQYF.

The J gene is TRBJ2-7, the V gene TRBV7-9; D is undetermined. CDR3 size: 12 residues. The germline CDR1 and CDR2 sequences are SEHNR and FQNEAQ (reference sequence). V was trimmed by 5 bases and J by 6 bases, leaving 11 bases between them. The CDR3 DNA is TGTGCCAGCAGCAACCAAGCACGCGAGCAGTACTTC. Amino acids: CASSNQAREQYF.

This clone was counted once. The rearrangement uses TRBV6-2 or TRBV6-3 and TRBJ1-2; 7 bases match TRBD1. The junction had 14 bases not matched to a gene; V was cut back by 6 bases and J by 7 bases. This CDR3 is built from 15 residues. Germline CDR1 and CDR2: MNHEY and SVGEGT. CDR3 DNA sequence: TGTGCCAGCAGCCCTACTGAGGGGGCGCGGGGTGGCTACACCTTC. Translated: CASSPTEGARGGYTF.

The genes are TRBV5-1 and TRBJ2-5; 11 nucleotides align to TRBD2. The V segment lost 0 bases and the J segment 5 bases; nucleotides outside the gene matches: 6. This CDR3 has 16 amino acids. Germline-derived CDR1 and CDR2 are SGHRS and YFSETQ. The DNA for the CDR3 is TGCGCCAGCAGCTTGGGCTGGGGACTAGCGGCGGAGACCCAGTACTTC. Protein product: CASSLGWGLAAETQYF.